What follows are 31 T cell receptor beta chains derived from one specimen sequenced in a study of OX40 agonist ivuxolimab in advanced cancers. Repertoires were generated with immunoSEQ multiplex PCR, while TCRdb's copy carries only in-frame clones and drops some. The data contain 40,000 to 60,000 clones, roughly 86% of them singletons. Sequenced here: CD4+ or CD8+ T cells sorted from blood, sampled in a trial of the OX40 agonist ivuxolimab. The receptors originated from an adult with an advanced solid tumor such as melanoma, head and neck, liver or kidney cancer.

The V and J genes are TRBV29-1 and TRBJ2-1; the D gene is possibly TRBD1 (7 bases). Trimming pared 7 bases from V and 1 base from J, leaving 14 bases between. The CDR3 consists of 14 residues. Germline lookup yields CDR1 SQVTM and CDR2 ANQGSEA. The CDR3 loop reads CSGKEGASYNEQFF. CDR3 nucleotide sequence: TGCAGCGGGAAGGAGGGGGCATCCTACAATGAGCAGTTCTTC.

The J gene is TRBJ2-2, the V gene TRBV29-1; tentatively, D is TRBD2 (5 bases). The length of the CDR3 is 14 residues. Germline V CDR1 and CDR2: SQVTM, ANQGSEA. V gave up 4 bases and J gave up 2 bases, with 11 bases separating them. DNA for the CDR3: TGCAGCGTTGTGTCGCGGGTTAACACCGGGGAGCTGTTTTTT. Translating gives CSVVSRVNTGELFF.

The chain recombines TRBV4-3 with TRBJ2-5; TRBD1 is a possible D gene (6 bases). The CDR3 runs to 16 residues. V shed 1 base and J shed 5 bases, with 17 bases lying between them. Germline CDR1 is LGHNA and CDR2 is YSLEER. CDR3 in amino acids: CASSQVGGLGRETQYF. DNA for the CDR3: TGCGCCAGCAGCCAAGTAGGGGGTTTGGGTCGGGAGACCCAGTACTTC.

The chain links TRBV7-7 to TRBJ2-2; D is possibly TRBD2 (5 bases). The CDR3 is made up of 17 amino acids. Germline CDR1 reads SSHAT; CDR2 reads FNYEAQ (reference sequence). Trimming pared 4 bases from V and 1 base from J, leaving 16 bases between. CDR3 sequence: CASSSAPGDMNTGELFF. DNA of the CDR3: TGTGCCAGCAGCTCCGCGCCCGGGGATATGAACACCGGGGAGCTGTTTTTT. The entire variable domain, with the rest obtained from reference TRBV7-7 and TRBJ2-2, is as follows: GAGVSQSPRYKVTKRGQDVTLRCDPISSHATLYWYQQALGQGPEFLTYFNYEAQPDKSGLPSDRFSAERPEGSISTLTIQRTEQRDSAMYRCASSSAPGDMNTGELFFGEGSRLTVL.

The J gene is TRBJ2-7, the V gene TRBV10-3; 10 bases align to TRBD2. Unmatched junction bases numbered 4, after V lost 2 bases and J lost 3 bases. Looked up from germline, CDR1 is ENHRY and CDR2 is SYGVKD. CDR3 length: 15 amino acids. Here the CDR3 reads CAISERLAGGYEQYF. Written as DNA, the CDR3 is TGTGCCATCAGTGAGAGGTTAGCGGGGGGCTACGAGCAGTACTTC.

The chain uses TRBV7-2 and TRBJ2-4; 10 bases match TRBD2. The CDR3 spans 17 residues. Trimming at V came to 0 bases and at J to 5 bases, leaving 7 bases not matched to a gene. Per germline, CDR1 SGHTA and CDR2 FQGNSA. In nucleotides, the CDR3 is TGTGCCAGCAGCTTAGCGGCTAGCGGGAGTGCGGAAAACATTCAGTACTTC. Its protein product is CASSLAASGSAENIQYF.

The chain carries TRBV7-3 and TRBJ2-1; TRBD1 is a possible D gene (6 bases). This CDR3 spans 16 amino acids. The V gene's germline CDR1 is SGHTA and CDR2 FQGTGA. V lost 0 bases and J 6 bases, leaving 15 bases between the germline ends. DNA of the CDR3: TGTGCCAGCAGCTTAACTGAAGGACAGCCCCGCAATGAGCAGTTCTTC. This codes for CASSLTEGQPRNEQFF.

This clone has a single count. V is TRBV2 and J is TRBJ2-6, with a tentative D call TRBD1 (6 bases). The CDR3 spans 14 residues. The V gene lost 7 bases and the J gene lost 2 bases, with 9 bases spanning the gap. Germline V CDR1 and CDR2: SNHLY, FYNNEI. DNA of the CDR3: TGTGCCAGCAATGAGGGGGCTGGGGCCAACGTCCTGACTTTC. It yields the protein CASNEGAGANVLTF.

The chain employs TRBV9 and TRBJ1-4; D possibly corresponds to TRBD1 (5 bases). The CDR3 totals 16 residues. Trimming stripped 3 bases from V and 0 bases from J, with 12 bases between. Germline-derived CDR1 and CDR2 are SGDLS and YYNGEE. The CDR3 sequence: CASSAGTFATNEKLFF. The CDR3 region has the DNA TGTGCCAGCAGCGCGGGGACCTTTGCAACTAATGAAAAACTGTTTTTT.

The V and J genes are TRBV6-6 and TRBJ1-6; D might be TRBD1 (5 bases). The CDR3 sequence is 14 residues long. V dropped 7 bases and J dropped 10 bases, with 17 bases sitting between them. The germline V gene has CDR1 MNHNY and CDR2 SVGAGI (reference sequence). CDR3 in DNA: TGTGCCAGCACAGCCAGCAGGGAAAGATCACCCCTCCACTTT. This translates into CASTASRERSPLHF.

CDR3 bases: TGTGCCAGCAGCAGGGAAACTGATGGCTACACCTTC. Encoded protein: CASSRETDGYTF. The chain couples TRBV7-2 to TRBJ1-2; D not resolved. Germline V gene sequence: CDR1 SGHTA, CDR2 FQGNSA. With 5 bases removed from V and 6 bases from J, the gap between germline ends came to 10 bases. The CDR3 totals 12 residues.

On this clone itself: Different DNA sequences within this sample yield the same CDR3. This chain connects TRBV11-3 to TRBJ2-3; 11 bases map to TRBD2. The V gene's germline CDR1 is SGHNT and CDR2 YENEEA. The V gene end was trimmed by 1 base and the J gene end by 5 bases; junction bases not matched to a gene: 5. The CDR3 runs to 16 residues. In DNA form, the CDR3 reads TGTGCCAGCAGCTTAGGCCTAGCGGGAGGTGGAGATACGCAGTATTTT. Translated, it gives CASSLGLAGGGDTQYF.

The rearrangement uses TRBV19 and TRBJ1-2; 7 positions agree with TRBD1. J was trimmed by 10 bases and V by 5 bases; bases with no gene match: 13. Germline V gene sequence: CDR1 LNHDA, CDR2 SQIVND (reference sequence). The CDR3 contains 14 residues. The CDR3 nucleotides are TGTGCCAGTAGTTCCCTATCCGGGACAGAAAACTACACCTTC. Translating it yields CASSSLSGTENYTF.

This sequence joins TRBV6-6 and TRBJ1-1; no clear D. CDR1 MNHNY and CDR2 SVGAGI come from the germline V gene (reference sequence). Trimming cost V 5 bases and J 3 bases, with 10 bases left between them. There are 13 residues in the CDR3. The DNA of the CDR3 is TGTGCCAGCAGTACACTATTAGACACTGAAGCTTTCTTT. Protein sequence: CASSTLLDTEAFF.

V usage is TRBV4-1 and J usage is TRBJ1-2; 7 nucleotides align to TRBD1. The CDR3 is 17 amino acids. V gave up 6 bases and J gave up 7 bases; unmatched junction bases: 20. Germline V gene data show CDR1 as MGHRA and CDR2 as YSYEKL. CDR3 in amino acids: CASREGTERPIRGGYTF. DNA for the CDR3: TGCGCCAGCAGAGAGGGGACAGAAAGGCCCATTCGGGGTGGCTACACCTTC.

CDR3 nucleotide sequence: TGTGCCAGCAGTTACTCTCCAGCCACCTACGAGCAGTACTTC. Its protein product is CASSYSPATYEQYF. The chain is built from TRBV6-6 and TRBJ2-7; the D is unclear. V was trimmed by 0 bases and J by 2 bases, leaving 8 bases between them. There are 14 residues in the CDR3. The V gene's germline CDR1 is MNHNY and CDR2 SVGAGI (reference sequence).

This chain uses TRBV7-2 with TRBJ2-7, with 9 bases aligning to TRBD2. The CDR3 length is 13 residues. Germline loops: CDR1 SGHTA, CDR2 FQGNSA. Trimming removed 6 bases from V and 4 bases from J; junction bases left unmatched: 4. For the CDR3, the DNA is TGTGCCAGCAGTTATCTAGCGGGGTACGAGCAGTACTTC. This encodes CASSYLAGYEQYF.

This chain uses TRBV15 with TRBJ2-7; tentative D call: TRBD1 (6 bases). Germline values: CDR1 LNHNV, CDR2 YYDKDF (reference sequence). The CDR3 length is 13 residues. Trimming shortened V by 0 bases and J by 4 bases, and 7 bases separated the two germline ends. CDR3 in DNA: TGTGCCACCAGCAGAGAAAGGGGGTACGAGCAGTACTTC. This sequence encodes CATSRERGYEQYF.

As regards this clone: The sample carries other DNA sequences with the same CDR3. The chain employs TRBV18 and TRBJ1-5; D gene uncertain. CDR1 is KGHSH and CDR2 is LQKENI in the germline V gene. The length of the CDR3 is 13 residues. Trimming removed 7 bases at V and 1 base at J, with 8 bases between. The CDR3 is CASFAESNQPQHF. The DNA of the CDR3 is TGTGCCAGCTTTGCCGAGAGCAATCAGCCCCAGCATTTT. The full variable domain, completed using reference TRBV18 and TRBJ1-5, is NAGVMQNPRHLVRRRGQEARLRCSPMKGHSHVYWYRQLPEEGLKFMVYLQKENIIDESGMPKERFSAEFPKEGPSILRIQQVVRGDSAAYFCASFAESNQPQHFGDGTRLSIL.

The chain is built from TRBV29-1 and TRBJ2-3, with a weak D call TRBD2 (5 bases). Germline values: CDR1 SQVTM, CDR2 ANQGSEA. The CDR3 spans 13 residues. The V end lost 7 bases, the J end lost 3 bases, and 14 bases lay between the germline ends. CDR3: CSDGGAATDTQYF. The CDR3 DNA reads as TGCAGCGACGGAGGCGCAGCAACAGATACGCAGTATTTT.

The chain uses TRBV7-9 and TRBJ2-1; 8 nucleotides align to TRBD2. The junction had 1 base not matched to a gene; V was cut back by 3 bases and J by 0 bases. This CDR3 region has 15 residues. Germline loops: CDR1 SEHNR, CDR2 FQNEAQ (reference sequence). This CDR3 is CASSFAGGSYNEQFF. Here the CDR3 DNA reads TGTGCCAGCAGCTTTGCGGGGGGCTCCTACAATGAGCAGTTCTTC.

DNA of the CDR3: TGTGCCACCGAAAGACCGGGACTAGCACAAGAGACCCAGTACTTC. It is translated as CATERPGLAQETQYF. The chain recombines TRBV6-1 with TRBJ2-5; TRBD2 matches 9 bases. The CDR3 is made up of 15 amino acids. Germline V lookup: CDR1 MNHNS, CDR2 SASEGT. After removal of 10 bases from V and 2 bases from J, the junction contained 11 bases not matched to a gene.

The genes are TRBV6-1 and TRBJ2-3; D gene uncertain. The germline V and J ends were trimmed by 2 bases and 2 bases, with 17 bases remaining between them. The CDR3 consists of 17 residues. The germline V gene encodes CDR1 MNHNS and CDR2 SASEGT. CDR3 sequence: CASSEIGILKLTDTQYF. CDR3 bases: TGTGCCAGCAGTGAAATTGGTATCCTAAAACTCACAGATACGCAGTATTTT.

V usage is TRBV7-9 and J usage is TRBJ1-2; possibly TRBD1 for D (5 bases). Germline CDR1 and CDR2: SEHNR and FQNEAQ (reference sequence). This CDR3 region has 15 residues. With 5 bases removed from V and 4 bases from J, the gap between germline ends came to 17 bases. CDR3 nucleotides: TGTGCCAGCAGCCCAGTTACAGGTCCCCCCTATGGCTACACCTTC. Translated: CASSPVTGPPYGYTF.

The J gene is TRBJ2-7, the V gene TRBV7-2; possible D gene TRBD1, 5 bases. V was pared by 1 base and J by 7 bases, with 11 bases between. This CDR3 contains 13 residues. CDR1 and CDR2 (germline): SGHTA, FQGNSA. DNA for the CDR3: TGTGCCAGCAGCTTAGTTTTGGGGCCGGAGCAGTACTTC. It is translated as CASSLVLGPEQYF.

This clone was detected only once. The V and J genes are TRBV6-5 and TRBJ2-7; either TRBD1 or TRBD2 may fit D (5 bases each). Germline-derived CDR1 and CDR2 are MNHEY and SVGAGI. Trimming took off 3 bases at V and 2 bases at J, with 14 bases between the two ends. The CDR3 covers 15 residues. CDR3 in amino acids: CASSYGGTTTYEQYF. In nucleotides, the CDR3 is TGTGCCAGCAGTTATGGTGGGACGACTACCTACGAGCAGTACTTC.

This chain uses TRBV29-1 with TRBJ2-6, with 10 bases identical to TRBD1. This CDR3 has 18 amino acids. Trimming cost V 6 bases and J 7 bases; bases outside gene matches: 18. Germline V gives CDR1 SQVTM, CDR2 ANQGSEA. CDR3 protein: CSVPGQGKICIFANVLTF. The CDR3 DNA is TGCAGCGTCCCGGGACAGGGGAAGATTTGTATTTTCGCCAACGTCCTGACTTTC.

The V and J genes are TRBV6-5 and TRBJ2-7; D is possibly TRBD1 or TRBD2 (5 bases each). V lost 6 bases and J 6 bases, leaving 9 bases between the germline ends. CDR3 length: 11 residues. The germline V gene has CDR1 MNHEY and CDR2 SVGAGI. In DNA form, the CDR3 reads TGTGCCAGCAGGAGGGACGGCGAGCAGTACTTC. Its translation: CASRRDGEQYF.

The rearrangement links TRBV6-5 to TRBJ2-1; 9 bases are a match to TRBD1. The CDR3 totals 14 residues. Germline CDR1 is MNHEY and CDR2 is SVGAGI. Trimming cost V 4 bases and J 7 bases; bases outside gene matches: 5. The CDR3: CASSLWTGANEQFF. The CDR3 DNA sequence: TGTGCCAGCAGTTTATGGACAGGGGCGAATGAGCAGTTCTTC.

The CDR3, as DNA: TGTGCCAGCTCACCCAGCGGAGACTCCTACGAGCAGTACTTC. Protein sequence: CASSPSGDSYEQYF. The J gene is TRBJ2-7, the V gene TRBV18; a possible D gene is TRBD2 (5 bases). The V and J ends lost 3 bases and 0 bases respectively, with 9 bases between them. Germline V gives CDR1 KGHSH, CDR2 LQKENI. CDR3 length: 14 amino acids.

The rearrangement uses TRBV6-5 and TRBJ1-1, with no clear D. The CDR3 is 11 amino acids. V lost 8 bases and J lost 10, with 14 bases in between. Germline V lookup: CDR1 MNHEY, CDR2 SVGAGI. CDR3 protein: CASGTPPGAFF. CDR3 coding DNA: TGTGCCAGCGGAACCCCCCCGGGAGCTTTCTTT.